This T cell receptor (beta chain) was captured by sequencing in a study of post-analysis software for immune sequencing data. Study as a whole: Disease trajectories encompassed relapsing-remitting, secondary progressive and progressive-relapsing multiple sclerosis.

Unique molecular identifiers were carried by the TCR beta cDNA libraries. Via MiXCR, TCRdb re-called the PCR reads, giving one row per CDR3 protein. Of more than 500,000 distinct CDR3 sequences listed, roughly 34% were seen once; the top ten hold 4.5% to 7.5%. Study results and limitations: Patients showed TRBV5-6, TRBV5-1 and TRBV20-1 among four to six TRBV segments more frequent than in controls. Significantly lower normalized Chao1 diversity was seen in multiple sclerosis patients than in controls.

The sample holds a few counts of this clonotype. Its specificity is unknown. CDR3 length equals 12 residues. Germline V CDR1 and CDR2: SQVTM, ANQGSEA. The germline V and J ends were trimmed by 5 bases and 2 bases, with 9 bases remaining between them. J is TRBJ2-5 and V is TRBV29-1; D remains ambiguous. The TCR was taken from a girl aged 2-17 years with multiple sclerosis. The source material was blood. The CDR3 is CSVTGLQETQYF. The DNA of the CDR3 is TGCAGCGTTACGGGCTTACAAGAGACCCAGTACTTC.